The following is a T cell receptor (beta chain) sequence with its context. The target of this receptor is not known. Base-call qualities are not available, and no considerably larger clone is one nucleotide away. The immunoSEQ platform was used to sequence the TCRbeta chain. As for the original processing: When conventional T cell repertoires were pooled, patients gave about 11x10^4 distinct in-frame TCRbeta sequences, while healthy donors gave about 130,000. Treg TCRbeta sequences shared by two or more individuals were defined as public, and these public Treg TCRbeta sequences were subsequently searched for in Tconv repertoires. Differences between groups were assessed by Mann-Whitney U tests with Bonferroni-Dunn correction in GraphPad Prism 7.03. Held by TCRdb, this immuneACCESS table contains in-frame sequences only and omits some clones. Under half of the omission traces to an unresolved V gene where checked; the cause of the rest is unknown. D and trimming come from the DNA, and the V and J calls and clone size come from that table. The sample includes tens of thousands of clones, with about 96% observed a single time. The top ten clones comprise 0.22% of the sample.

The record originates from a study of B cell selection in AIRE deficiency (dated by TCRdb to between 2017 and 2020). Regarding the study in general: Researchers compared the TCRbeta repertoires of sorted blood CD4+ conventional T cells and regulatory T cells from AIRE-deficient patients with the corresponding repertoires from healthy controls. The TCR-sequenced cohort comprised roughly 5 AIRE-deficient APECED patients and roughly 5 healthy control donors. The research as a whole found: Roughly a third of the Treg TCRbeta sequences shared among healthy donors were found in patient Tconv cells, which suggests that Treg-biased clones were diverted into the Tconv compartment. Sequencing covered only TCRbeta chains, and 35% to 45% of shared healthy-donor Treg sequences were also present in healthy Tconv, possibly due to differing TCRalpha chains. Of approximately 4,000 shared Treg TCRbeta sequences, approximately 30% were shared only among healthy donors and 9% to 10% only among patients, suggesting less efficient Treg selection without AIRE. In terms of TCRBV gene usage, CDR3 length and TCR diversity, Tconv and Treg cells from AIRE-deficient patients looked similar to Tconv and Treg cells from healthy donors. CDR3s were shorter in shared Treg sequences, reflecting a bias toward rearrangements that have few non-templated nucleotide insertions.

Conventional CD4 T cells were sorted as CD4+CD127+ cells. The healthy donors who provided the control samples were not related to the patients. Tconv and Treg cells for TCRbeta sequencing were sorted on a FACSAria flow cytometer. Sorted cells were collected in 5-ml round-bottom polystyrene tubes, and dry cell pellets were stored frozen at -80 degrees C prior to sequencing. Spanning cysteine to phenylalanine, the CDR3 consists of 18 amino acids. Kept here is only the CDR3 DNA, which spans 54 bases and is read in frame from base 1. Trimming costs V 2 bases and J 0 bases, and their ends lie 16 bases apart. The germline V gene gives CDR1 as MNHNS and CDR2 as SASEGT.

Sample: CD4+CD127+ conventional T cells sorted from PBMCs. The source of this sequence is a human donor in good health. The chain employs TRBV6-1 and TRBJ2-2; confidence is insufficient to name the D gene. The nucleotide sequence reads TGTGCCAGCAGTGAACAGCCCTCCTGGGCGCCGAACACCGGGGAGCTGTTTTTT. This is translated as CASSEQPSWAPNTGELFF.